A selection of T cell receptor beta chains follows, all from one sample in a study of blood T cell repertoires in COVID-19. Measured with immunoSEQ multiplex PCR; TCRdb has only the in-frame clones, and not every one. The table records some 170,000 clones, approximately 87% of them present only once. The sample taken for sequencing was peripheral blood. The receptors derive from a woman between 65 and 79 years old with COVID-19, enrolled during active disease. Each CDR3 is given with its conserved first and last residue. D genes are given only for firm matches. Clone size is shown for a subset of rows, as once, few, many or a class of expanded clone.

j_gene	abundance	v_gene	d_gene	CDR3aa	CDR3nt
TRBJ2-3	NA	TRBV11-3	TRBD2	CASSFPTGTRSRTDTQYF	TGTGCCAGCAGCTTCCCTACCGGGACTAGATCGCGCACAGATACGCAGTATTTT
TRBJ1-5	NA	TRBV7-2	TRBD1	CASSLRGGPNQPQHF	TGTGCCAGCAGCTTACGAGGGGGCCCGAATCAGCCCCAGCATTTT
TRBJ2-3	NA	TRBV6-6	NA	CASSIATSTDTQYF	TGTGCCAGCAGTATAGCGACGAGCACAGATACGCAGTATTTT
TRBJ1-2	NA	TRBV18	NA	CASSPDSYYGYTF	TGTGCCAGCTCACCGGACAGCTACTATGGCTACACCTTC
TRBJ2-2	few	TRBV28	NA	CASTRTTGELFF	TGTGCCAGCACCCGGACAACCGGGGAGCTGTTTTTT
TRBJ2-5	NA	TRBV6-4	TRBD2	CASISRASGDWQETQYF	TGTGCCAGCATATCTAGGGCTAGCGGGGACTGGCAAGAGACCCAGTACTTC
TRBJ1-2	NA	TRBV11-3	TRBD1	CASSVYSGQGGNHYGYTF	TGTGCCAGCAGCGTATATTCCGGACAGGGCGGCAACCACTATGGCTACACCTTC
TRBJ1-4	NA	TRBV29-1	NA	CSVDPGEGKLFF	TGCAGCGTTGACCCCGGGGAGGGAAAACTGTTTTTT
TRBJ2-1	NA	TRBV7-9	TRBD1	CASSRDRERNNEQFF	TGTGCCAGCAGCCGCGACAGGGAACGGAACAATGAGCAGTTCTTC
TRBJ2-7	once	TRBV6-6	TRBD2	CASTGGRALAMEEQYF	TGTGCCAGCACGGGGGGGAGGGCCCTCGCGATGGAAGAGCAGTACTTC
TRBJ1-6	NA	TRBV3-1/TRBV3-2	TRBD1	CASSQAKDRGCNSPLHF	TGTGCCAGCAGCCAAGCCAAGGACAGGGGTTGTAATTCACCCCTCCACTTT
TRBJ1-5	NA	TRBV6-5	NA	CASSRGGNQPQHF	TGTGCCAGCAGCAGGGGAGGCAATCAGCCCCAGCATTTT